This T cell receptor beta chain was found in a study of blood T cell repertoires in COVID-19. Study details: From T cells, B-cell-depleted T cells, or PBMCs came the material, which was cDNA or gDNA.

Libraries were prepared by immunoSEQ multiplex PCR; TCRdb keeps only in-frame clonotypes and omits some of them. The repertoire has around 100,000 clones, around four fifths of them found once; the top ten carry roughly a third. This clone was seen more than once but under ten times. The CDR3 is 17 residues long. The germline V gene has CDR1 LNHDA and CDR2 SQIVND (reference sequence). V was pared by 5 bases and J by 6 bases, with 23 bases between. Sequenced: peripheral blood. The chain uses TRBV19 and TRBJ2-1, with unresolved D. The origin of this receptor is a man in his 70s with active or convalescent COVID-19. The CDR3 loop is CASSFKVGADNVNEQFF. CDR3 bases: TGTGCCAGTAGTTTTAAAGTCGGCGCTGACAATGTCAATGAGCAGTTCTTC.